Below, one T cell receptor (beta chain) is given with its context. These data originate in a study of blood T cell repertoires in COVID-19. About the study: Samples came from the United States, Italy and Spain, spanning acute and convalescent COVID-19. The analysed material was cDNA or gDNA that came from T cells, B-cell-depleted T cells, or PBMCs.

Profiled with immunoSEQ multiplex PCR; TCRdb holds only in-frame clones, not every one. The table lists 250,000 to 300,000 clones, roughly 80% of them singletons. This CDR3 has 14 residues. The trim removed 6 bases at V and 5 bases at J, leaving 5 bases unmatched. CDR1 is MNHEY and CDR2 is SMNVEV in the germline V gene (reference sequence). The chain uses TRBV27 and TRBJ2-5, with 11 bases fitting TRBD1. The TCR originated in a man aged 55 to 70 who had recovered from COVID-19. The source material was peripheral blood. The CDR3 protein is CASRDRGRGETQYF. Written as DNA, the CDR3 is TGTGCCAGCAGGGACAGGGGGCGCGGGGAGACCCAGTACTTC.